This T cell receptor (beta chain) was identified during a study of T-cell reconstitution after alpha-beta-depleted transplantation in children. This clonotype has just a few counts. Unique molecular identifiers were incorporated during preparation of the TCRbeta library. MiXCR, applied by TCRdb to the PCR reads, yields one record per CDR3 protein. Of roughly 610,000 distinct CDR3 sequences in the sample, 10% to 13% were seen once. From germline, CDR1 is SGHRS and CDR2 YFSETQ. CDR3 length equals 21 residues. Germline trimming cut 2 bases from V and 4 bases from J; bases unmatched to any gene: 18. The gene calls are TRBV5-1 and TRBJ2-3; TRBD2 matches at 14 bases. Sequences were derived from PBMCs from the stem cell graft donor, sampled from the stem cell graft. This receptor was obtained from a human donor who donated a stem cell graft to a child with acute myeloid leukemia. The CDR3 protein is CASSFPGLAGVEWMGADTQYF. In DNA form, the CDR3 reads TGCGCCAGCAGCTTTCCGGGACTAGCGGGAGTGGAGTGGATGGGCGCAGATACGCAGTATTTT. Full variable domain (missing parts from reference TRBV5-1 and TRBJ2-3): KAGVTQTPRYLIKTRGQQVTLSCSPISGHRSVSWYQQTPGQGLQFLFEYFSETQRNKGNFPGRFSGRQFSNSRSEMNVSTLELGDSALYLCASSFPGLAGVEWMGADTQYFGPGTRLTVL.